The TCR beta chain described here comes from a study of blood T cell repertoires in COVID-19 (dated by TCRdb to 2019 to 2021). Study-level background: Samples covering the acute and convalescent phases of COVID-19 were provided by collaborators in the United States, Italy and Spain. The material from the prospective study consisted of cDNA or gDNA derived from T cells, B-cell-depleted T cells, or PBMCs. The dataset comprised deeply sampled blood TCRbeta repertoires from subjects exposed to, actively infected with, or recovered from COVID-19. The repertoires were released in a freely available public database intended as a resource for research on the immune response to SARS-CoV-2. Samples came from the ongoing ImmuneRACE study (first 160 participants) plus 1,254 subjects from 6 global collaborators. Nearly every sample came with metadata listing a de-identified subject ID, COVID-19 status, age in years and sex. Where HLA class I and class II types were available, the types were taken from metadata supplied by the sample provider, not from assay-based typing. Broad study findings and their caveats: How much clinical and demographic metadata was included differed by source and by participant, and the metadata was provided uncurated.

Enrolling through a virtual design, the prospective study's participants ranged in age from roughly 18 to 89 years and lived across 20 to 25 United States geographic areas. In the prospective study, cohorts were assigned on the basis of participant-reported clinical history obtained from a screening survey and a study questionnaire. Exposed participants were defined as having been in contact with someone with a PCR-confirmed or clinician-diagnosed COVID-19 case within 2 weeks of study entry. Mobile phlebotomists in the prospective study collected whole blood, serum and a nasopharyngeal or oropharyngeal swab from every participant. Over an approximately 2-month period, participants in the prospective study had the option of providing additional blood draws and questionnaires. Before DNA extraction, blood samples from the prospective study were shipped at room temperature or frozen. Points on this clone: Its recognized antigen is unknown. No much larger clonotype is one base removed from it; base qualities were not supplied.

The CDR3 goes from the cysteine to the phenylalanine over 15 residues. Only CDR3 DNA is held: 45 bases, read in frame from base 1. Trimmed from V: 4 bases; trimmed from J: 6 bases; junction bases lacking a gene match: 8. The germline V gene provides CDR1 LGHNA and CDR2 YNFKEQ. TCRbeta CDR3 regions were amplified from genomic DNA by means of the immunoSEQ Assay, a bias-controlled multiplex PCR. As for the authors' bioinformatics: The number of nucleated cells in each sample was estimated by amplification of reference gene primers within the assay. Sequence reads were collapsed and filtered to measure the absolute abundance of every unique TCRbeta CDR3 rearrangement. For each sample, productive Simpson clonality was calculated as the square root of Simpson's diversity index across productive rearrangements. TCRdb took over this immuneACCESS table, retaining in-frame rearrangements with V and J assigned. Such tables are incomplete; in checked studies, under half of the missing clones stem from an unresolved V gene, and the remainder is unexplained. The D gene and trimming were derived from the DNA, and the V and J assignments and clone size from that table. A total of under 300,000 clones appear in this sample, approximately 88% of them only once. Over 3% of the sample lies in the top ten.

The sequence joins TRBV4-2 to TRBJ1-2, with 10 central nucleotides matching TRBD1. This clonotype was obtained from a woman in her thirties or forties who had been exposed to COVID-19. The sample taken for sequencing was PBMCs or T cells enriched from blood (not recorded which). DNA sequence: TGTGCCAGCAGCCCCGAAGGACAGGGGGTGCATGGCTACACCTTC. Its protein product is CASSPEGQGVHGYTF.